Listed here is a single TCR beta chain. Its antigen is still unknown. V lost 6 bases to trimming and J lost 6 bases; unmatched junction nucleotides: 9. The germline V gene has CDR1 SGHNT and CDR2 YYREEE (reference sequence). The CDR3 length is 14 residues. The sample is drawn from a study of a mutant IDH1 vaccine in newly diagnosed glioma. The protocol was immunoSEQ multiplex PCR, while the TCRdb copy is restricted to in-frame clones and leaves out a portion. The sample records 85,000 to 100,000 clones, 80% to 90% being singletons. Specified time point: baseline, week 1 (first vaccination visit). The treatment: pre-vaccination baseline after standard-of-care therapy. Study conclusions and caveats: Any relationship between pseudoprogression and changes in top peripheral T cell clonotypes seemed absent.

V and J are TRBV5-4 and TRBJ2-1; 7 nucleotides match TRBD1. This receptor was identified in a woman aged 45 to 65 with glioma. Sequencing used PBMCs, obtained from a glioma patient treated with radiotherapy, temozolomide or both. The DNA for the CDR3 is TGTGCCAGCATAGGGGGCCAGAGATCCAATGAGCAGTTCTTC. Its protein product is CASIGGQRSNEQFF.